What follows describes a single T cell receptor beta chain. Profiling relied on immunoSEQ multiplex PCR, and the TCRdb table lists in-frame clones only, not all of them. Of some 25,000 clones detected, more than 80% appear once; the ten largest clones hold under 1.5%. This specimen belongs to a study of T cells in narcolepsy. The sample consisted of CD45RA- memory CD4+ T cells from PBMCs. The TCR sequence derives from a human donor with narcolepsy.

CDR3 coding DNA: TGTGCCAGCAGCCCAGGACTAGGCGGGGCGGGAGAGCAGTACTTC. It specifies CASSPGLGGAGEQYF. The chain has TRBV7-7 and TRBJ2-7; 7 bases line up with TRBD2. The CDR3 spans 15 residues. Per the germline V gene, CDR1 is SSHAT and CDR2 is FNYEAQ (reference sequence). The V segment lost 5 bases and the J segment 7 bases; nucleotides outside the gene matches: 14.